Listed here are 2 T cell receptor beta chains from one sample, sequenced in a study of blood T cell repertoires in COVID-19. This table comes from immunoSEQ multiplex PCR, and its TCRdb copy is limited to in-frame clones, with some not included. The sample holds some 250,000 clones, roughly 87% seen once. The sample consisted of peripheral blood. The receptors stem from a woman aged 25-40 years with acute or convalescent COVID-19.

V gene TRBV7-2 combines with J gene TRBJ2-4; 12 positions match TRBD2. Germline trimming cut 3 bases from V and 6 bases from J; bases unmatched to any gene: 3. Germline loops: CDR1 SGHTA, CDR2 FQGNSA. The CDR3 covers 15 residues. The CDR3 is CASSLLAGGGNIQYF. The CDR3 DNA sequence: TGTGCCAGCAGCTTGCTAGCGGGAGGGGGAAACATTCAGTACTTC.

The V and J genes are TRBV4-1 and TRBJ2-1; 10 positions match TRBD2. V lost 3 bases, J lost 4 bases, and 6 bases stayed unmatched. In germline, CDR1 is MGHRA, CDR2 YSYEKL. This CDR3 region has 16 residues. CDR3 loop: CASSHFGTSEYNEQFF. The CDR3 DNA follows: TGCGCCAGCAGCCATTTCGGGACTAGCGAATACAATGAGCAGTTCTTC.